These 25 T cell receptor beta chains came from one sample sequenced in a study of read filtering for tumor transcriptome and immune sequencing. The library was built from roughly 400 ng RNA with molecular barcoded adaptors for alpha/delta and beta/gamma chains. TCRdb passed the reads through MiXCR, listing each CDR3 protein once. The sample lists 5,000 to 7,000 distinct CDR3 sequences, 20% to 30% seen once, with 48% in the top ten. Specimen: a population of CD138-negative cells sorted from bone marrow. These receptors were obtained from a donor aged 40 or over with multiple myeloma.

The chain recombines TRBV19 with TRBJ1-3, with D uncertain. Germline values: CDR1 LNHDA, CDR2 SQIVND (reference sequence). V was trimmed by 3 bases and J by 2 bases, leaving 5 bases between them. The CDR3 runs to 13 residues. The CDR3 loop is CASSMQAGNTIYF. As DNA, the CDR3 is TGTGCCAGTAGTATGCAAGCTGGAAACACCATATATTTT.

V gene TRBV29-1 combines with J gene TRBJ2-3; 9 bases are shared with TRBD2. This CDR3 contains 14 residues. Germline V gives CDR1 SQVTM, CDR2 ANQGSEA. The ends lost 1 base at V and 3 bases at J; junction bases unmatched: 2. The CDR3 DNA is TGCAGCGTTGAAGGGCTAGCGGGAACAGATACGCAGTATTTT. Amino acid sequence: CSVEGLAGTDTQYF.

There are many counts of this clonotype. This chain uses TRBV12-5 with TRBJ1-1; the D is unclear. The germline gives CDR1 LGHNT, CDR2 FRNRAP. CDR3 length equals 13 residues. V was trimmed by 1 base and J by 8 bases, leaving 11 bases between them. The CDR3 loop reads CASGLGTGLEAFF. The DNA of the CDR3 is TGTGCTAGTGGTTTGGGTACCGGGTTAGAAGCTTTCTTT. The whole variable domain, remainder taken from reference TRBV12-5 and TRBJ1-1, is DARVTQTPRHKVTEMGQEVTMRCQPILGHNTVFWYRQTMMQGLELLAYFRNRAPLDDSGMPKDRFSAEMPDATLATLKIQPSEPRDSAVYFCASGLGTGLEAFFGQGTRLTVV.

This clonotype was picked up many times. This chain joins TRBV19 and TRBJ2-3, with D tentatively TRBD2 (6 bases). Germline V gives CDR1 LNHDA, CDR2 SQIVND (reference sequence). Trimming took 5 bases from V and 4 from J, leaving 19 bases between them. This CDR3 region has 16 residues. The chain's CDR3 is CASSPLGVGDSDTQYF. For the CDR3, the DNA is TGTGCCAGTAGTCCCCTAGGGGTAGGGGACTCAGATACGCAGTATTTT.

The table lists this clonotype with many counts. The rearrangement links TRBV27 to TRBJ2-4, with D uncertain. CDR3 size: 14 residues. The V gene lost 3 bases and the J gene lost 8 bases, with 14 bases spanning the gap. Germline CDR1 reads MNHEY; CDR2 reads SMNVEV (reference sequence). CDR3 nucleotide sequence: TGTGCCAGCAGTTTTTTTCGTGGGTCGGACATTCAGTACTTC. It codes for CASSFFRGSDIQYF.

In regard to this clonotype: Its ends do not fully match the called genes, so a read error is possible. The V call is TRBV25-1, the J call TRBJ1-1; a possible D gene is TRBD1 (5 bases). CDR1 and CDR2 from the germline V gene are MGHDK and SYGVNS. The length of the CDR3 is 16 residues. The DNA of the CDR3 is TGTGCCAGCAGTGAATTTGGGGTCAGAGCGGACACTGAAGTTTTCTTT. Translating gives CASSEFGVRADTEVFF.

This clonotype has ten or more counts. Here the CDR3 reads CASSQEAGGGLFF. The CDR3 region has the DNA TGTGCCAGCAGCCAAGAGGCGGGGGGGGGACTGTTCTTC. The chain is built from TRBV4-2 and TRBJ2-1; 9 bases line up with TRBD2. The CDR3 is made up of 13 amino acids. CDR1 and CDR2 from the germline V gene are LGHNA and YNFKEQ. V shed 0 bases, J shed 15 bases, and the junction held 6 bases outside the gene matches.

This clonotype was recorded many times. V usage is TRBV14 and J usage is TRBJ1-1; the D is unclear. Trimming cost V 3 bases and J 3 bases, with 14 bases left between them. CDR1 is SGHDN, CDR2 FVKESK, per germline. CDR3 size: 15 residues. The CDR3 region is CASSQVSGTYTEAFF. The CDR3 coding sequence is TGTGCCAGCAGCCAGGTCAGCGGCACTTACACTGAAGCTTTCTTT.

This chain links TRBV29-1 with TRBJ1-2; D is unclear. The V gene lost 8 bases and the J gene lost 4 bases, with 17 bases spanning the gap. The length of the CDR3 is 13 residues. Germline assignment: CDR1 SQVTM and CDR2 ANQGSEA. For the CDR3, the DNA is TGCAGCATACCTCGGGAAAGTTCCTATGGCTACACCTTC. This encodes CSIPRESSYGYTF.

This clonotype was recorded many times. This chain uses TRBV20-1 with TRBJ1-1; possible D gene TRBD1, 5 bases. Germline-derived CDR1 and CDR2 are DFQATT and SNEGSKA (reference sequence). The CDR3 extends over 11 amino acids. CDR3 sequence: CSARRGGEAFF. The CDR3 DNA sequence: TGCAGCGCGAGGAGGGGCGGTGAAGCTTTCTTT.

This clonotype was counted many times. V gene TRBV6-1 combines with J gene TRBJ1-5; D is uncertain. V shed 2 bases and J shed 2 bases, with 16 bases lying between them. The length of the CDR3 is 17 residues. Germline V CDR1 and CDR2: MNHNS, SASEGT. The CDR3 nucleotides read TGTGCCAGCAGTGAAAGGATGAGAGGGTACGGCAATCAGCCCCAGCATTTT. Translating gives CASSERMRGYGNQPQHF.

Of note for this clonotype: A far larger clone is one nucleotide away, so this likely arose from a read error. The chain combines TRBV6-6 with TRBJ2-7; no definite D call. Between the trimmed V and J ends, which lost 0 bases and 6 bases, there was a span of 9 bases. The CDR3 is made up of 13 amino acids. Germline-derived CDR1 and CDR2 are MNHNY and SVGAGI (reference sequence). The CDR3 DNA reads as TGTGCCAGCAGTTACTCGGGTGATGGCGAGCAGTACTTC. As protein: CASSYSGDGEQYF.

As regards this clonotype: This sequence is one base from a far larger clone and is likely a read error. The J gene is TRBJ1-5, the V gene TRBV6-5; TRBD1 aligns across 7 bases. Germline V gene lookup returns CDR1 MNHEY and CDR2 SVGAGI. Unmatched junction bases numbered 14, after V lost 6 bases and J lost 6 bases. The CDR3 totals 16 residues. CDR3 in amino acids: CASSTARDSSSQPQHF. CDR3 DNA: TGTGCCAGCAGCACAGCCCGGGACAGTTCCAGTCAGCCCCAGCATTTT.

The CDR3 sequence is CASSLLPSGQETQYF. CDR3 sequence (DNA): TGTGCCAGCAGCTTATTACCTAGCGGACAAGAGACCCAGTACTTC. This chain joins TRBV7-9 and TRBJ2-5; TRBD2 agrees at 7 bases. This CDR3 comprises 15 residues. The V and J ends lost 2 bases and 2 bases, in that order; junction bases with no gene match: 5. Germline CDR1 SEHNR, CDR2 FQNEAQ (reference sequence).

Within the sample, this clonotype is medium-sized. At one of its ends the junction is not consistent with the germline gene, which may arise from a read error. CDR3 in amino acids: CASSQDLRPSSYEQYF. The CDR3 bases are TGCGCCAGCAGCCAAGATCTAAGGCCGAGCTCCTACGAGCAGTACTTC. The chain combines TRBV4-2 with TRBJ2-7; D is unresolved. CDR3 length equals 16 residues. Germline V CDR1 and CDR2: LGHNA, YNFKEQ.

This clonotype has at least ten counts. This chain connects TRBV2 to TRBJ1-5; D not resolved. Germline assignment: CDR1 SNHLY and CDR2 FYNNEI. The V gene lost 6 bases and the J gene lost 6 bases, with 12 bases spanning the gap. The CDR3 is 13 amino acids. CDR3 amino acids: CASSIWGSQPQHF. The CDR3 DNA is TGTGCCAGCAGCATTTGGGGAAGTCAGCCCCAGCATTTT.

Concerning this clonotype: A far larger clone is one base from this, pointing to a likely read error. The chain recombines TRBV6-1 with TRBJ1-2; perhaps TRBD1 as D (6 bases). Germline CDR1 is MNHNS and CDR2 is SASEGT. Trimming removed 7 bases at V and 6 bases at J, with 21 bases between. The CDR3 has 15 amino acids. DNA of the CDR3: TGTGCCAGCACCCTAAGTACAGGGATCTCCGATGGCTACACCTTC. Protein: CASTLSTGISDGYTF.

This sequence joins TRBV4-3 and TRBJ1-2, with D uncertain. Germline loops: CDR1 LGHNA, CDR2 YSLEER. This CDR3 contains 13 residues. The V end was cut by 3 bases, the J end by 4 bases, with 9 bases between. The CDR3 bases are TGCGCCAGCAGCCAGCCGGGAGGCTATGGCTACACCTTC. This encodes CASSQPGGYGYTF.

Ten or more counts support this clonotype. The V and J genes are TRBV10-2 and TRBJ2-3; 10 nucleotides align to TRBD2. This CDR3 is 13 amino acids long. V trimming: 4 bases; J trimming: 7 bases; junction bases outside the gene matches: 2. Germline V gene data show CDR1 as WSHSY and CDR2 as SAAADI. CDR3 DNA sequence: TGCGCCAGCAGTGGTAGCGGGGGGAATACGCAGTATTTT. This encodes CASSGSGGNTQYF.

This clonotype was recorded many times. The genes are TRBV7-8 and TRBJ2-2, with D possibly TRBD2 on 5 matching bases. Germline lookup yields CDR1 SGHVS and CDR2 FQNEAQ. Trimming took off 3 bases at V and 6 bases at J, with 11 bases between the two ends. This CDR3 spans 14 amino acids. The CDR3 region is CASSFPEAPGELFF. The DNA of the CDR3 is TGTGCCAGCAGCTTTCCGGAGGCCCCCGGGGAGCTGTTTTTT.

The CDR3: CASSSMRDSTDTQYF. The CDR3 DNA reads as TGTGCCAGCAGCTCTATGAGAGATAGCACAGATACGCAGTATTTT. J is TRBJ2-3 and V is TRBV7-9, with D unresolved. Trimming took off 4 bases at V and 0 bases at J, with 11 bases between the two ends. Per the germline V gene, CDR1 is SEHNR and CDR2 is FQNEAQ (reference sequence). The length of the CDR3 is 15 residues.

In this sample, this clonotype is medium-sized (0.01 to 0.1%). The genes are TRBV12-3 or TRBV12-4 and TRBJ2-3; D is uncertain. Trimming removed 1 base from V and 6 bases from J, with 2 bases in between. CDR3 length: 11 residues. CDR3 in DNA: TGTGCCAGCAGTTTAGGGGATACGCAGTATTTT. This codes for CASSLGDTQYF.

This clonotype occurred many times. The rearrangement links TRBV10-3 to TRBJ2-1; D is unresolved. This CDR3 comprises 15 residues. V dropped 5 bases and J dropped 6 bases, with 17 bases sitting between them. The germline V gene has CDR1 ENHRY and CDR2 SYGVKD. The CDR3 DNA is TGTGCCATCAGTCGCCCGACCGACCTAGGCAATGAGCAGTTCTTC. This sequence encodes CAISRPTDLGNEQFF.

Note on this clonotype: A read error is likely here: a far larger clone is one base away. V is TRBV4-1 and J is TRBJ2-1; D tentatively reads TRBD1 or TRBD2 (5 bases each). CDR3 size: 17 residues. Germline-derived CDR1 and CDR2 are MGHRA and YSYEKL. Trimming pared 3 bases from V and 3 bases from J, leaving 18 bases between. Written as DNA, the CDR3 is TGCGCCAGCAGCCAGAGATTTGGGGGAGCTGGCTACAATGAGCAGTTCTTC. Protein sequence: CASSQRFGGAGYNEQFF.

This clonotype was picked up many times. The chain carries TRBV6-5 and TRBJ1-5, with D possibly TRBD1 on 5 matching bases. This CDR3 has 13 residues. Trimming shortened V by 11 bases and J by 3 bases, and 14 bases separated the two germline ends. Germline assignment: CDR1 MNHEY and CDR2 SVGAGI. The CDR3 is CASGRAYNQPQHF. The CDR3 region has the DNA TGTGCCTCGGGCAGGGCTTACAATCAGCCCCAGCATTTT.